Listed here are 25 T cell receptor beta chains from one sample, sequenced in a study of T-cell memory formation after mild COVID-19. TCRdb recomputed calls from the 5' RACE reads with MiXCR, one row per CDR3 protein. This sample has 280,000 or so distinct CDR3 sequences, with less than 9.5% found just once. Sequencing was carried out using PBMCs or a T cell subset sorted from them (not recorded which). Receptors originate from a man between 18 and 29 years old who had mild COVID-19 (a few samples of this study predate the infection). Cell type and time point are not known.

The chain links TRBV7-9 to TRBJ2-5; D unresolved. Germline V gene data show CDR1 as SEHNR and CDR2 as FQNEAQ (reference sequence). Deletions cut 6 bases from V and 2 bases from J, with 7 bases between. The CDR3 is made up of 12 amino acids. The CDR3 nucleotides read TGTGCCAGCAGTGGGATTCAAGAGACCCAGTACTTC. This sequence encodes CASSGIQETQYF.

The CDR3 nucleotides are TGCAGCGTCGAGGGGACCCCGACTGTGCAGTTCTTC. Its protein is CSVEGTPTVQFF. The chain is built from TRBV29-1 and TRBJ2-1; D may correspond to TRBD1 or TRBD2 (5 bases each). There are 12 residues in the CDR3. CDR1 and CDR2 (germline): SQVTM, ANQGSEA. Between the trimmed V and J ends, which lost 6 bases and 12 bases, there was a span of 18 bases.

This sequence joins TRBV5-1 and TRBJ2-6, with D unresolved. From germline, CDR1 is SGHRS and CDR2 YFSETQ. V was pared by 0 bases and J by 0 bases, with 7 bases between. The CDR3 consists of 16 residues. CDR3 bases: TGCGCCAGCAGCTTGGCTGGCGCCTCTGGGGCCAACGTCCTGACTTTC. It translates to CASSLAGASGANVLTF.

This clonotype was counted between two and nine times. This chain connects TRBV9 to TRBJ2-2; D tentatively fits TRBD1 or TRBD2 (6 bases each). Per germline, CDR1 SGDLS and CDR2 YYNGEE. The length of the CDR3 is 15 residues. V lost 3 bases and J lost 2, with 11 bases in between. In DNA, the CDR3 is TGTGCCAGCAGCGCCCAGGGGACTAACACCGGGGAGCTGTTTTTT. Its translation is CASSAQGTNTGELFF.

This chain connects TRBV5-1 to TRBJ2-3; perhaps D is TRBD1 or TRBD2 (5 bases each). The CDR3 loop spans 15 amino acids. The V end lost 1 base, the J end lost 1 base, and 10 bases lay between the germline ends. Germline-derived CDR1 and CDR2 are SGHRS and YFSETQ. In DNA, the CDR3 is TGCGCCAGCAGCTTGCAGGGAGTGGGCACAGATACGCAGTATTTT. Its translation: CASSLQGVGTDTQYF.

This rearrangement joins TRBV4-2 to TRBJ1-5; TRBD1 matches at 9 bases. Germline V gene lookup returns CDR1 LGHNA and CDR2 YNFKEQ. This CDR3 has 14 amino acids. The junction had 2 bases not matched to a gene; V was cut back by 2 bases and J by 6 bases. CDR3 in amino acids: CASSQTGGGQPQHF. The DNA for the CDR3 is TGTGCCAGCAGCCAAACAGGGGGCGGTCAGCCCCAGCATTTT.

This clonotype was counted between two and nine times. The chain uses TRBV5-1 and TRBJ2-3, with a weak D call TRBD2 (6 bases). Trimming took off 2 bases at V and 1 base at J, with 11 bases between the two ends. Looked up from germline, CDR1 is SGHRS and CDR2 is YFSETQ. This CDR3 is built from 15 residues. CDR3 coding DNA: TGCGCCAGCAGCTTAACGGGGGAGCGCACAGATACGCAGTATTTT. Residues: CASSLTGERTDTQYF.

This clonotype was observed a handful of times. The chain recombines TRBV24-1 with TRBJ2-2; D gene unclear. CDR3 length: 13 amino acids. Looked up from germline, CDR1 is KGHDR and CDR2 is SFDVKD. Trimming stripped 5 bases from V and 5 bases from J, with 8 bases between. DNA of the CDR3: TGTGCCACCAGTGTCCTCAGAACCGGGGAGCTGTTTTTT. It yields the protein CATSVLRTGELFF.

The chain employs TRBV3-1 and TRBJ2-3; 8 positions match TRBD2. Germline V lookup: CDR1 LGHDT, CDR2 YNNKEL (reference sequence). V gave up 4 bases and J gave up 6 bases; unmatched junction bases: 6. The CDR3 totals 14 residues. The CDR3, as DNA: TGTGCCAGCAGCCGTAGCGGGACGGACGATACGCAGTATTTT. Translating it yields CASSRSGTDDTQYF.

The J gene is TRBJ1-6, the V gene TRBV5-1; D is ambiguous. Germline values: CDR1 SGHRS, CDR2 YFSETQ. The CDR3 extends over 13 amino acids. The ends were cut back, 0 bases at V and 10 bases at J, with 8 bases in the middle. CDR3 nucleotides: TGCGCCAGCAGCTTGGACGCGGTGTCACCCCTCCACTTT. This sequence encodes CASSLDAVSPLHF.

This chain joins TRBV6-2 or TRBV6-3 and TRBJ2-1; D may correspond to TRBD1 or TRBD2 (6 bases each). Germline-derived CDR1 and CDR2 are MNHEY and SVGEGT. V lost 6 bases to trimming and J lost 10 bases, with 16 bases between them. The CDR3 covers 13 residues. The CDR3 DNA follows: TGTGCCAGCAGCTACCGGGGGCGTCGAGAGCAGTTCTTC. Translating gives CASSYRGRREQFF.

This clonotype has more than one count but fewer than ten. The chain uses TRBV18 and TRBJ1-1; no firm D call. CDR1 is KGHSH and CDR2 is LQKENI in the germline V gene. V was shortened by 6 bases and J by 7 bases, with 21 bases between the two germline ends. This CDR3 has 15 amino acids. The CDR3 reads CASSLEEVTWGEAFF. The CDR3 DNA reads TGTGCCAGCTCCCTGGAGGAGGTCACATGGGGTGAAGCTTTCTTT.

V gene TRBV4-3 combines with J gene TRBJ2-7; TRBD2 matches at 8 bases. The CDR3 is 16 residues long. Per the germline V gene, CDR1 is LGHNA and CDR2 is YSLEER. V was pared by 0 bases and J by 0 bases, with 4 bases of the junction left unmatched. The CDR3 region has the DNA TGCGCCAGCAGCCAAGATCTTGGGACTAGCTCCTACGAGCAGTACTTC. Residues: CASSQDLGTSSYEQYF.

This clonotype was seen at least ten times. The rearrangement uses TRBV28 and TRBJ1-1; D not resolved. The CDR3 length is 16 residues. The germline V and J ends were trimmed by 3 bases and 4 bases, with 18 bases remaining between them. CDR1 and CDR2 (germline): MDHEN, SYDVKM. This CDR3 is CASSFPFGSRSTEAFF. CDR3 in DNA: TGTGCCAGCAGTTTCCCCTTCGGCAGTCGGTCCACTGAAGCTTTCTTT.

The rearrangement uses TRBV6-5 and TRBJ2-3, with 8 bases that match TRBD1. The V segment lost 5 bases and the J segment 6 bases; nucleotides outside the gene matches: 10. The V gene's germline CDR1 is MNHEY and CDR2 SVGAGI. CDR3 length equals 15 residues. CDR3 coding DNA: TGTGCCAGCAGTCCGACGGGACAGGTAGCGGATACGCAGTATTTT. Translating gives CASSPTGQVADTQYF.

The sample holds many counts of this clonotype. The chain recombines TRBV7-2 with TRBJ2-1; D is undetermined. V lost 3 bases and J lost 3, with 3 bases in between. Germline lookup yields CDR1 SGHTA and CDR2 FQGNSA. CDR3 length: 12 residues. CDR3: CASSFGYNEQFF. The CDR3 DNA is TGTGCCAGCAGCTTCGGCTACAATGAGCAGTTCTTC.

The CDR3 spells CASRYGTVNTGELFF. The CDR3 DNA sequence: TGTGCCAGCAGATACGGGACAGTCAACACCGGGGAGCTGTTTTTT. V usage is TRBV12-3 or TRBV12-4 and J usage is TRBJ2-2; 7 bases map to TRBD1. V was clipped by 6 bases and J by 2 bases; unmatched bases: 6. The CDR3 runs to 15 residues.

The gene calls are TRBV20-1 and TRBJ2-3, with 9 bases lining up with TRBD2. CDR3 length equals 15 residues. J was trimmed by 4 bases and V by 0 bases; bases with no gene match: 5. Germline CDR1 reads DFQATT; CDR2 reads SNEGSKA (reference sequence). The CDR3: CSARDGGGVADTQYF. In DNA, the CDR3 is TGCAGTGCTAGAGATGGCGGGGGGGTGGCAGATACGCAGTATTTT.

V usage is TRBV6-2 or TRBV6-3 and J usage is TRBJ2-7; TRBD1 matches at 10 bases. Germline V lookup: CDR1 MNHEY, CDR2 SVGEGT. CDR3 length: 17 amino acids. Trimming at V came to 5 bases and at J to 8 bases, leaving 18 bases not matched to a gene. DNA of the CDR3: TGTGCCAGCAGTCGGGACAGGGGAAGCGCATTCAGCAGGCAGCAGTACGTC. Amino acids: CASSRDRGSAFSRQQYV.

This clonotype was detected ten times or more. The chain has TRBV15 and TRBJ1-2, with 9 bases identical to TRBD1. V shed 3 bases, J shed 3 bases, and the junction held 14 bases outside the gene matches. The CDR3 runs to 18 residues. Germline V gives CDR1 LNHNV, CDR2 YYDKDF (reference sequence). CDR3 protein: CATSRGTPGQGSDYGYTF. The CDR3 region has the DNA TGTGCCACCAGCAGGGGTACACCGGGACAGGGATCTGACTATGGCTACACCTTC. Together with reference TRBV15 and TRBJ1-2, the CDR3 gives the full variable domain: DAMVIQNPRYQVTQFGKPVTLSCSQTLNHNVMYWYQQKSSQAPKLLFHYYDKDFNNEADTPDNFQSRRPNTSFCFLDIRSPGLGDTAMYLCATSRGTPGQGSDYGYTFGSGTRLTVV.

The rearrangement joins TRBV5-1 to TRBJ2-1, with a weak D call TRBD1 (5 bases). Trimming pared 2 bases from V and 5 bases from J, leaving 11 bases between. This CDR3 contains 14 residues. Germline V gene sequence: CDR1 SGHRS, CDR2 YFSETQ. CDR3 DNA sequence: TGCGCCAGCAGCTTAATGGGGCGTGACAATGAGCAGTTCTTC. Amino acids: CASSLMGRDNEQFF.

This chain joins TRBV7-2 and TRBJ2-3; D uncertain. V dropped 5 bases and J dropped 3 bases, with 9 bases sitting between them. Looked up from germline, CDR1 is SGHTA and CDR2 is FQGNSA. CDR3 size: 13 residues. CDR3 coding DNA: TGTGCCAGCAGCCCCTTCGTTACAGATACGCAGTATTTT. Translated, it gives CASSPFVTDTQYF. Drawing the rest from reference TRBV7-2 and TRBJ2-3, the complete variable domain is GAGVSQSPSNKVTEKGKDVELRCDPISGHTALYWYRQSLGQGLEFLIYFQGNSAPDKSGLPSDRFSAERTGGSVSTLTIQRTQQEDSAVYLCASSPFVTDTQYFGPGTRLTVL.

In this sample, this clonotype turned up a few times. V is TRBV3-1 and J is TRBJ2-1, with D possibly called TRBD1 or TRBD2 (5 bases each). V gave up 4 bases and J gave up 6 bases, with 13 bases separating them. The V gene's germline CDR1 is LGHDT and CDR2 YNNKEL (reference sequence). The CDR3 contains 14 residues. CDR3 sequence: CASSPGTHGNEQFF. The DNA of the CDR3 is TGTGCCAGCAGCCCGGGGACCCACGGCAATGAGCAGTTCTTC.

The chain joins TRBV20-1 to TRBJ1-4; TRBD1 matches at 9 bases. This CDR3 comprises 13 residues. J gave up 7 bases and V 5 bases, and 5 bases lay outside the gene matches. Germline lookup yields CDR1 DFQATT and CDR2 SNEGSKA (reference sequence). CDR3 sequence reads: CSAPRTGAEKLFF. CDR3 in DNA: TGCAGTGCTCCCCGGACAGGGGCTGAAAAACTGTTTTTT.

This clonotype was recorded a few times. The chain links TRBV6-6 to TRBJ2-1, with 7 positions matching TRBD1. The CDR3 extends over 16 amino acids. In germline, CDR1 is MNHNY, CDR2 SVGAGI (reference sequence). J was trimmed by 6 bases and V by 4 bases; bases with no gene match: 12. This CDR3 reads CASSSGNRGSTNEQFF. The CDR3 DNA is TGTGCCAGCAGTTCGGGAAACAGGGGATCAACCAATGAGCAGTTCTTC.